This T cell receptor beta chain originates from a study of blood T cell repertoires in COVID-19. CDR3 length: 12 amino acids. Germline V gene sequence: CDR1 SGHTA, CDR2 FQGTGA. The V end was cut by 3 bases, the J end by 6 bases, with 5 bases between. Data came from immunoSEQ multiplex PCR; TCRdb stores just in-frame clones and leaves some out. The table has approximately 170,000 clones, around 85% seen once; the top ten hold approximately 7%. The clonotype was recovered from a man older than 75 with COVID-19, enrolled during active disease. Sequencing was done on a sample of peripheral blood. J is TRBJ2-2 and V is TRBV7-3, with D uncertain. CDR3 in DNA: TGTGCCAGCAGCTTCCGTCCCGGGGAGCTGTTTTTT. It translates to CASSFRPGELFF.